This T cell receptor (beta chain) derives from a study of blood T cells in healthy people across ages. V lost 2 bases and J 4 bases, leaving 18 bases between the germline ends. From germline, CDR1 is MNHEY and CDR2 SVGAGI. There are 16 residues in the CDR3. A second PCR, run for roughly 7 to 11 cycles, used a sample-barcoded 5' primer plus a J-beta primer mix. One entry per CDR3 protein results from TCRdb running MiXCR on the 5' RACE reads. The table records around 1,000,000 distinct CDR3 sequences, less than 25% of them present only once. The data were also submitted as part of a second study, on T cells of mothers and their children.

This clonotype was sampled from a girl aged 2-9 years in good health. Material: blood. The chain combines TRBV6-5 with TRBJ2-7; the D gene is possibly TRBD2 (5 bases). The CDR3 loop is CASSYTRPSSGYEQYF. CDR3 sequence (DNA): TGTGCCAGCAGTTACACCCGACCTAGCTCGGGGTACGAGCAGTACTTC.